This TCR beta chain stems from a study of cytomegalovirus exposure and HLA in healthy donors (dated by TCRdb to between 2016 and 2019). With respect to the entire study: An earlier analysis of around 600 of the donors reported approximately 290 Gb of sequence data and around 110 million unique TCR beta sequences from about 179 million T cells. Both class I and class II loci were covered by HLA typing, at four-digit resolution. The aim of the study was to test whether cataloging public T cell receptors could identify signatures of past pathogen exposure. Of the 350 to 450 genotyped donors, 65% to 90% fell in the genetic ancestry cluster associated with self-reported Caucasian donors. Typing coverage varied by locus: roughly 620-640 donors for A, B, C, DRB1 and DQB1; approximately 500 for DQA1; about 600 for DPA1; approximately 470 for DPB1. An early release covering more than 500 HLA-typed donors comprised approximately 290 gigabases of sequencing data and around 80 million unique TCR sequences. An earlier analysis of approximately 500 of the donors applied high-throughput TCR beta sequencing to assess whether each TCR beta V gene segment acted as functional or pseudogenic. Among around 400 genotyped donors of the cohort, an average of about 240,000 unique TCR beta nucleotide sequences was sequenced per donor, of which 15% to 20% were non-productive. Using immunosequencing, the study profiled T cell repertoires from 500 to 800 subjects and related those repertoires to cytomegalovirus serostatus. To study patterns of TCR occurrence, a later analysis re-analyzed previously published TCR beta repertoires from 500 to 850 donors and added high-resolution HLA genotyping. A later genetic analysis took genome-wide SNP genotypes for about 55% of the 666 donors and used that subset as a discovery cohort. All discovery cohort repertoires had been generated using a single sequencing platform. Along with the roughly 610-subject first cohort, a separate validation cohort of roughly 110 different subjects was used. Donor age, sex, ethnicity and CMV serostatus were compiled alongside the repertoire data. High-throughput TCR immunosequencing, statistical association of individual TCRs with disease status, and machine learning were combined to predict cytomegalovirus infection status. The later analysis used no new phenotypic data to find candidate immune exposures, relying instead on TCR beta sequences and their occurrence across donors. A handful of DR-DQ haplotypes were handled as single units for association and clustering because linkage in the cohort was strong.

At the junction V is shortened by 4 bases and J by 5 bases, with 6 bases in between. Reading the germline V gene (reference sequence) gives CDR1 SGHNT and CDR2 YYREEE. The CDR3 runs 12 amino acids, cysteine and phenylalanine included. Only the CDR3 portion is preserved as DNA: 36 bases, with reading frame beginning at the first base. In total, roughly 710 healthy bone marrow donors made up the cohort. At the time of sampling, every cohort member was nominally healthy, though immune exposures that went unrecorded were likely present. The donor tested CMV seronegative and was one of the 352 seronegative cohort members. A peripheral blood sample was collected from each donor, and TCR beta sequencing was performed on peripheral blood mononuclear cells. Genomic DNA was extracted from the blood cell samples with the Qiagen DNeasy Blood Extraction Kit. Library preparation was by the immunoSEQ multiplex PCR assay. The multiplex PCR relied on a mix of 60 forward primers for TCR Vbeta segments and 13 reverse primers for TCR Jbeta segments. The CDR3 region of rearranged TCR beta genes was amplified from genomic DNA with a multiplex PCR assay. The Illumina HiSeq System was used to sequence the amplified TCR beta libraries as 87-base-pair reads. In the source study's methods: A later analysis counted approximately 76 million unique TCR beta chains across the 650 to 700 repertoires, and 9.5 million to 11 million of these chains were shared by at least two donors. To remove PCR and sequencing errors, raw reads were error-corrected and collapsed into unique sequences using a nearest-neighbor algorithm that merged closely related sequences. CDR3 sequences were aligned to IMGT reference sequences to assign V, D and J gene segments. For a sequence to be retained, a match of at least six nucleotides to both a V gene segment and a J gene segment was required. A rearrangement was called productive if the CDR3 had no stop codons and remained in frame with V and J, and every other rearrangement was called non-productive. Following IMGT convention, CDR3 was defined as the stretch from the second conserved V-encoded cysteine up to the conserved J-encoded phenylalanine. In an earlier analysis of around 570 of the donors, sequences lacking an unambiguous match to a single V gene segment were excluded. In an earlier analysis of almost 600 of the donors, a V segment was called functional when productive rearrangements were above 56.7%, and segregating when the standard deviation between donors exceeded 5%. To diagnose cytomegalovirus status from the catalog of TCR beta chain sequences, a statistical classification framework was built. A later analysis assigned V and J genes by comparing TCR nucleotide sequences with IMGT/GENE-DB human TR gene sequences. In a later analysis, CDR3 sequences and most-parsimonious VDJ recombination scenarios were assigned using the TCRdist pipeline. In a later analysis, each TCR beta chain was defined by its CDR3 amino acid sequence together with its V-gene family, and reads lacking a unique V-gene family were excluded. As a way to deal with suspected cross-contamination and a sequencing artifact, a later analysis dropped under 600 nucleotide sequences that were highly shared and had low generation probability. In a later analysis, a clonal expansion index for each public chain was calculated from normalized within-repertoire ranks of inferred template counts. A later analysis computed generation probabilities with a VDJ recombination model fitted to out-of-frame rearrangements, and checked the results against IGoR. A later analysis scored TCR-TCR, TCR-HLA and TCR-CMV co-occurrence with hypergeometric tests, applying a repertoire-size bias correction to TCR pairs. A later analysis estimated false discovery rates by permuting HLA or CMV assignments 20 times. A later analysis grouped co-occurring TCRs with DBSCAN, adding TCRdist sequence similarity when clustering within HLA-allele-positive subsets. For co-occurrence clustering, repertoires with fewer than 30,000 or more than 120,000 public chains were excluded, along with four to six repertoires with anomalous nucleotide sharing. Not all clones reach the TCRdb copy of this immuneACCESS table, which keeps in-frame sequences only. Checked studies attribute under half of the gap to unresolved V genes and leave the rest unexplained. D and trimming were read from the DNA, whereas the V and J calls and clone size are those reported in that table. The sample profile shows tens of thousands of clones; roughly three quarters of them were found once. Of the sample, more than 3% is held by the ten largest clones.

The paper's findings and limits, for the study overall: When HLA alleles, especially DR and DQ, strongly co-occurred, TCR associations were difficult to assign to individual alleles. A later analysis found that TCR association rates varied across HLA loci, with DRB1 alleles showing the most associated TCRs and HLA-C alleles the fewest. In a later genetic analysis, fewer N-insertions in productive TCRs were reported among donors in an Asian-associated ancestry cluster than the roughly 670-donor mean. Because counts were too low, seventeen rarely observed V segments, including chromosome 9 orphons, were excluded from the earlier analysis of about 500 of the donors. The sequencing pipeline was judged likely to have produced a cluster of highly shared sequence variants as a technical artifact. The authors suggested that the approach could potentially be generalized to other disease states and immunological phenotypes. Sequencing depth was assumed to be roughly uniform across donors in the presence/absence analyses, though that assumption may not hold. In a later analysis, around 17,000 TCR beta sequences were associated with specific HLA alleles at a false discovery rate of 0.05. A further reported finding was that TCR beta sequences accurately predicted the HLA-A and HLA-B alleles for most subjects in the first cohort. Because HLA typing was unavailable for some donors at each locus, only the typed subset was used in association tests. An association between a missense DCLRE1C variant and V-gene and J-gene trimming of TCR beta chains was found in a later genetic analysis and replicated in an independent cohort. In the study, 164 TCR beta chains were listed as associated with cytomegalovirus. The classifier was reported to diagnose cytomegalovirus status with high specificity and sensitivity in both the original cohort and the validation cohort. According to a later analysis, most CMV-associated TCR beta chains appeared to be HLA-restricted, and the HLA associations seemed to be driven largely by CMV exposure. Compared with equally common non-associated chains, HLA-associated TCR beta chains in a later analysis were more clonally expanded and had lower generation probabilities. In a later analysis, several top co-occurrence clusters were reported to appear linked to parvovirus B19, influenza, CMV and Epstein-Barr virus. Only TCR beta chains were sequenced in this cohort, and the absence of alpha or paired-chain data limited detectable features. Linkage disequilibrium might explain the correlated functional status among segregating V segments, but an unknown experimental factor could not be excluded. Across donors, most TCR sequences were observed very rarely, whereas some public TCRs were present in many individuals. Some IMGT-functional V segments, including TRBV6-2 and TRBV6-3, could not be distinguished by the 87-base-pair reads and were therefore excluded. Broadly in line with IMGT annotations, most TCR beta V segments showed up in productive rearrangements about 90% or about 30% of the time in an earlier analysis of several hundred of the donors. CMV serostatus was the only immune exposure information available for the cohort. In vitro tests confirmed that a few of the cytomegalovirus-associated TCR beta chains recognize cytomegalovirus antigens.

Points on this clone: This clone's antigen is unknown. No much larger clone exists at a distance of one base, and base qualities are not known.

The TCR was taken from a young man in good health and CMV-seronegative. Sample: PBMCs. The rearrangement joined TRBV5-4 to TRBJ2-2; the D gene is unclear. The nucleotide sequence reads as follows: TGTGCCAGCAGCCACACAACCGGGGAGCTGTTTTTT. Translated, it gives CASSHTTGELFF.